One sample yielded the 9 T cell receptor beta chains listed below, sequenced in a study of early T cells in non-severe SARS-CoV-2 infection. TCRdb itself ran the 5' RACE reads through MiXCR, one entry per CDR3 protein. There are about 83,000 distinct CDR3 sequences in the sample; roughly a tenth occur only once, and 8% lies in the top ten. The sequencing used whole blood, collected at baseline. These receptors were collected from an adult who was a healthcare worker with PCR-confirmed SARS-CoV-2 infection or an uninfected control (not recorded which).

The sample holds a few counts of this clonotype. V and J are TRBV11-2 and TRBJ2-3; D is tentatively TRBD1 or TRBD2 (5 bases each). Germline-derived CDR1 and CDR2 are SGHAT and FQNNGV. This CDR3 spans 16 amino acids. V was cut by 3 bases and J by 1 base, with 14 bases left in between. DNA of the CDR3: TGTGCCAGCAGCTTTTGGGGACGGCAGGGCACAGATACGCAGTATTTT. Translation gives CASSFWGRQGTDTQYF.

V gene TRBV10-3 combines with J gene TRBJ1-3; D call uncertain. This CDR3 region has 12 residues. CDR1 is ENHRY, CDR2 SYGVKD, per germline. Trimming pared 8 bases from V and 8 bases from J, leaving 13 bases between. The CDR3 sequence: CAIAWTRDTIYF. The CDR3 DNA follows: TGTGCCATCGCCTGGACGAGGGACACCATATATTTT.

This sequence joins TRBV19 and TRBJ2-7; TRBD1 might be the D (6 bases). V lost 4 bases to trimming and J lost 3 bases, with 16 bases between them. Germline lookup yields CDR1 LNHDA and CDR2 SQIVND (reference sequence). This CDR3 contains 15 residues. CDR3 amino acids: CASSTGARTDYEQYF. In DNA form, the CDR3 reads TGTGCCAGTAGTACCGGGGCCAGGACAGACTACGAGCAGTACTTC.

This clonotype was seen many times. CDR3 amino acids: CATSDLNSRNEQFF. CDR3 sequence (DNA): TGTGCCACCAGTGATTTAAACTCGAGGAATGAGCAGTTCTTC. This chain uses TRBV24-1 with TRBJ2-1; D call uncertain. The CDR3 loop spans 14 amino acids. Germline CDR1 KGHDR, CDR2 SFDVKD. V was pared by 1 base and J by 7 bases, with 10 bases between.

This clonotype was recorded at least ten times. The chain is built from TRBV27 and TRBJ2-1, with TRBD2 identical over 7 bases. Germline CDR1 MNHEY, CDR2 SMNVEV (reference sequence). The CDR3 covers 16 residues. The V gene end was trimmed by 4 bases and the J gene end by 0 bases; junction bases not matched to a gene: 6. The CDR3 coding sequence is TGTGCCAGCAGTTCCCAGCGGGGAAGCTCCTACAATGAGCAGTTCTTC. Encoded protein: CASSSQRGSSYNEQFF.

In its sample, this clonotype was seen many times. The chain uses TRBV2 and TRBJ2-6; no clear D gene. The CDR3 runs to 14 residues. CDR1 and CDR2 (germline): SNHLY, FYNNEI. With 6 bases removed from V and 0 bases from J, the gap between germline ends came to 6 bases. CDR3 DNA: TGTGCCAGCAGGACCGCCTCTGGGGCCAACGTCCTGACTTTC. The encoded protein is CASRTASGANVLTF.

This clonotype was detected ten times or more. The chain couples TRBV4-1 to TRBJ1-2, with 10 bases fitting TRBD1. With 4 bases clipped from V and 8 bases from J, the junction kept 16 bases outside the gene matches. Germline V gives CDR1 MGHRA, CDR2 YSYEKL. The CDR3 totals 17 residues. The CDR3 bases are TGCGCCAGCAGCCCATCGACAGGGGGCGCGTCCCTCGGGGGCTACACCTTC. Translation gives CASSPSTGGASLGGYTF.

This rearrangement joins TRBV12-3 or TRBV12-4 to TRBJ1-3; D is unclear. V was shortened by 6 bases and J by 3 bases, with 15 bases between the two germline ends. The CDR3 length is 15 residues. CDR3 amino acids: CASRPAARYGNTIYF. CDR3 nucleotides: TGTGCCAGCAGACCCGCGGCGCGGTATGGAAACACCATATATTTT.

V is TRBV12-3 or TRBV12-4 and J is TRBJ2-3, with TRBD2 matching over 15 bases. This CDR3 has 16 amino acids. The V and J ends lost 4 bases and 4 bases, in that order; junction bases with no gene match: 3. CDR3 nucleotides: TGTGCCAGCAGTTCCGGGACTAGCGGGAGGTCAGATACGCAGTATTTT. It codes for CASSSGTSGRSDTQYF.